This TCR beta chain was sequenced for a study of blood T cell repertoires in COVID-19. Method: immunoSEQ multiplex PCR; TCRdb's copy keeps in-frame clones and lacks some. Among about 220,000 clones listed, roughly 88% were seen once. Germline CDR1 and CDR2: MGHRA and YSYEKL. The CDR3 contains 14 residues. V was cut by 4 bases and J by 4 bases, with 12 bases left in between. The receptor's source is a man between 50 and 59 years old with active or convalescent COVID-19. The material sequenced was peripheral blood. The rearrangement uses TRBV4-1 and TRBJ2-3; D call uncertain. The CDR3 reads CASSPRLQADTQYF. The CDR3 DNA reads as TGCGCCAGCAGCCCAAGATTGCAGGCAGATACGCAGTATTTT.